This T cell receptor beta chain emerged from a study of T-cell reconstitution after alpha-beta-depleted transplantation in children. Remarks on this clonotype: Its target is unknown.

It was with unique molecular identifiers that the TCRbeta library was prepared. TCRdb re-derived calls from the PCR reads in MiXCR, one entry per CDR3 protein. The sample includes about 97,000 distinct CDR3 sequences, 6% of them seen just once. General study findings and limits: The main origin of T-cell counts and diversity one year after transplant was newly produced T cells.

Trimming cost V 4 bases and J 3 bases; bases outside gene matches: 8. Germline V gene sequence: CDR1 KGHSH, CDR2 LQKENI. CDR3 length: 17 amino acids. The sequence came from a female patient aged 2-15 years who had a stem cell transplant for Fanconi anemia, so the T cells may come from the graft donor. The chain uses TRBV18 and TRBJ2-1; the match to TRBD2 covers 11 bases. Source: PBMCs, mostly from graft donor cells, taken 60 days after TCRalphabeta/CD19-depleted stem cell transplant. The CDR3 sequence: CASSRLLAGAYYNEQFF. The CDR3 region has the DNA TGTGCCAGCTCACGGCTACTAGCGGGGGCCTACTACAATGAGCAGTTCTTC.